The clone carrying this TCR beta chain was recorded at least ten times. Its antigen is currently unknown. The data originate from a study of blood T cells in healthy people across ages. Study results and limitations: A roughly linear fall in TCR beta diversity per million T cells was seen with increasing age.

It was with a sample-barcoded 5' primer and a J-beta primer mix that a second PCR of roughly 6 to 12 cycles was run. Each of the cDNA molecules was tagged by a template-switch adaptor with 12 random nucleotides. TCRdb processed the 5' RACE reads anew with MiXCR; each CDR3 protein has one entry. The sample includes over 600,000 distinct CDR3 sequences, about half of them seen just once. What was sequenced was blood. The sequence was obtained from a man of 80 years or more in good health.

The CDR3 protein is CSVEVVSYNEQFF. CDR3 bases: TGCAGCGTTGAAGTGGTCTCCTACAATGAGCAGTTCTTC. This sequence joins TRBV29-1 and TRBJ2-1; D unresolved. The CDR3 is 13 residues long. The V gene's germline CDR1 is SQVTM and CDR2 ANQGSEA. Between the trimmed V and J ends, which lost 1 base and 0 bases, there was a span of 4 bases.